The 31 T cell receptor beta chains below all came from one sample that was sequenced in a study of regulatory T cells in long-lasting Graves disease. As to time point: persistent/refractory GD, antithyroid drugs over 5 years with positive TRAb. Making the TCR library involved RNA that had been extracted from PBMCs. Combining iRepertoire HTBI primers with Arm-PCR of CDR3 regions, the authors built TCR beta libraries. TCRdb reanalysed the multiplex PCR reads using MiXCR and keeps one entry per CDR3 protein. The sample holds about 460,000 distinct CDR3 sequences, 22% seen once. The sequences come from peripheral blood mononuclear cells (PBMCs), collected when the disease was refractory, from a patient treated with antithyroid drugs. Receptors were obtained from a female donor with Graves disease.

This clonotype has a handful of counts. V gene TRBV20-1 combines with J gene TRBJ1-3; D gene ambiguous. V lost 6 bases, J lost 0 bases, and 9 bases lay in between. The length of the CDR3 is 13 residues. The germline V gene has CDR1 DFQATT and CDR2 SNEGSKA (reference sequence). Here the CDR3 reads CSAVLSSGNTIYF. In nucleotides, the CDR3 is TGCAGTGCCGTCCTGAGCTCTGGAAACACCATATATTTT.

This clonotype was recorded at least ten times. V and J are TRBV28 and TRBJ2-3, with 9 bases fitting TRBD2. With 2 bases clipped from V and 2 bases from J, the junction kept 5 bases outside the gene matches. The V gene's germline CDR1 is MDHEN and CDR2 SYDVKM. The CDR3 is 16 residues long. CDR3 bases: TGTGCCAGCAGTTTAATCACGGGACTAGCCACAGATACGCAGTATTTT. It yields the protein CASSLITGLATDTQYF.

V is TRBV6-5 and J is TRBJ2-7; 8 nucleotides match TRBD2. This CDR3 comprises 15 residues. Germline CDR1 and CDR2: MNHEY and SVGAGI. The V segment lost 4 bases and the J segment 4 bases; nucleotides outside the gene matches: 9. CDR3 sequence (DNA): TGTGCCAGCAGTTTCCAAAGCGGGAGAACTTACGAGCAGTACTTC. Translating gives CASSFQSGRTYEQYF.

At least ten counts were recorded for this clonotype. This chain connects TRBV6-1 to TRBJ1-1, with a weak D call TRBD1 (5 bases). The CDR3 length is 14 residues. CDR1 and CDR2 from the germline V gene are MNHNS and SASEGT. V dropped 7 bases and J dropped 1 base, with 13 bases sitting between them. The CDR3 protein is CASIRSGTNTEAFF. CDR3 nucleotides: TGTGCCAGCATACGGTCAGGGACGAACACTGAAGCTTTCTTT.

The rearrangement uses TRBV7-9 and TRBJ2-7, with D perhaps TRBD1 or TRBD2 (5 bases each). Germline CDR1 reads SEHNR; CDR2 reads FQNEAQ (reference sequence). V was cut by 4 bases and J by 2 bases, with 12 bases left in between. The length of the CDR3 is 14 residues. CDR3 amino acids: CASSSPGATYEQYF. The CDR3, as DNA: TGTGCCAGCAGCTCCCCCGGGGCCACCTACGAGCAGTACTTC.

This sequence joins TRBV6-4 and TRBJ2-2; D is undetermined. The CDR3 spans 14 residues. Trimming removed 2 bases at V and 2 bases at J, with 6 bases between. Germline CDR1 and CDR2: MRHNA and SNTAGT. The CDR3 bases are TGTGCCAGCAGTGACCCCGCTAACACCGGGGAGCTGTTTTTT. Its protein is CASSDPANTGELFF.

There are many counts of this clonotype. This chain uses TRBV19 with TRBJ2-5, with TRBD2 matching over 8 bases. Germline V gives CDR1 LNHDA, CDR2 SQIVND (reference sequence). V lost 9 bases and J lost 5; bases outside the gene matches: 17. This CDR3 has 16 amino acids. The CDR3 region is CASGSGLGAGEETQYF. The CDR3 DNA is TGTGCCAGCGGGTCGGGTCTCGGAGCGGGAGAGGAGACCCAGTACTTC.

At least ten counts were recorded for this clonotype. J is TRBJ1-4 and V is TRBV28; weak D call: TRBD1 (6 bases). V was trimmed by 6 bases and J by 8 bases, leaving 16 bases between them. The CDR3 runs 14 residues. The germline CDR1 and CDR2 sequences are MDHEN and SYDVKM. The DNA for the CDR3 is TGTGCCAGCAGCACCACCAGGGGCATAGAAAAACTGTTTTTT. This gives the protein CASSTTRGIEKLFF.

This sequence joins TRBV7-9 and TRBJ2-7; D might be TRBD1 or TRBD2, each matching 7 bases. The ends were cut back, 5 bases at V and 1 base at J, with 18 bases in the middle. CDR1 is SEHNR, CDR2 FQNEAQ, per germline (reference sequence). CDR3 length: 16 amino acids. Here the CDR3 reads CASSPGGAGRSYEQYF. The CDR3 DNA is TGTGCCAGCAGCCCAGGGGGGGCGGGAAGGTCCTACGAGCAGTACTTC.

The DNA of the CDR3 is TGCGCCAGCAGCCAGGTTGGGGATTCACCCCTCCACTTT. This sequence encodes CASSQVGDSPLHF. This chain connects TRBV4-3 to TRBJ1-6, with D unresolved. Trimming removed 3 bases at V and 8 bases at J, with 8 bases between. Per the germline V gene, CDR1 is LGHNA and CDR2 is YSLEER. This CDR3 is 13 amino acids long.

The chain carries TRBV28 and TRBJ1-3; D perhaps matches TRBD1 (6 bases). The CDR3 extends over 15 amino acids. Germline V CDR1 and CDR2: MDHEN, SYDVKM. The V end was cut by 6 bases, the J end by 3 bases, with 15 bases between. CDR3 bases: TGTGCCAGCAGCACATTCAGGGGAGGTGGAAACACCATATATTTT. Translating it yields CASSTFRGGGNTIYF. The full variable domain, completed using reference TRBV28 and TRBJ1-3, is DVKVTQSSRYLVKRTGEKVFLECVQDMDHENMFWYRQDPGLGLRLIYFSYDVKMKEKGDIPEGYSVSREKKERFSLILESASTNQTSMYLCASSTFRGGGNTIYFGEGSWLTVV.

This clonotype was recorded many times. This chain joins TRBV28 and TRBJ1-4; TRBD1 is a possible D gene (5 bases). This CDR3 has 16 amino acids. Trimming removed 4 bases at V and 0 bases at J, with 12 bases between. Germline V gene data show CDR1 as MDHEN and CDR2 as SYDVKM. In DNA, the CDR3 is TGTGCCAGCAGTTCCCCAACAGGCACAACTAATGAAAAACTGTTTTTT. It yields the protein CASSSPTGTTNEKLFF.

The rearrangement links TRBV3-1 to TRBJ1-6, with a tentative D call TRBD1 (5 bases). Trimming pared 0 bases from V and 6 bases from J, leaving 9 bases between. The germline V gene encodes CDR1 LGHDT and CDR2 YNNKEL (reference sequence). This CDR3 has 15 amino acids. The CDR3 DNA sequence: TGTGCCAGCAGCCAAGATACCGACAGTAATTCACCCCTCCACTTT. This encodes CASSQDTDSNSPLHF.

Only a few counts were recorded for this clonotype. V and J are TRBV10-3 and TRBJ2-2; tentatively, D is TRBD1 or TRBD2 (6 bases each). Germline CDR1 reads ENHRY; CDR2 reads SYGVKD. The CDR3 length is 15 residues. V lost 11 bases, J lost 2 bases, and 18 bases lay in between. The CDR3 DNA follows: TGTGCCTCCGGGGGCACAGGGAGCAACACCGGGGAGCTGTTTTTT. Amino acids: CASGGTGSNTGELFF.

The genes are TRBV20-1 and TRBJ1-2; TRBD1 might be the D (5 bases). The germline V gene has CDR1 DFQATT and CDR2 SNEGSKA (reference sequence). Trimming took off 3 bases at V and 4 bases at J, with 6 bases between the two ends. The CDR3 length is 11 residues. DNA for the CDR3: TGCAGTGCTAGTGGGGGCTATGGCTACACCTTC. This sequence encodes CSASGGYGYTF.

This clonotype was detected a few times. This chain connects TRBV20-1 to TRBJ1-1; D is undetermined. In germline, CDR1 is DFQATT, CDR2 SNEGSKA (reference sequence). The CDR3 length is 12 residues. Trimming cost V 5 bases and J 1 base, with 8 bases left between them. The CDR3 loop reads CSAGRKNTEAFF. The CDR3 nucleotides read TGCAGTGCTGGTCGAAAGAACACTGAAGCTTTCTTT.

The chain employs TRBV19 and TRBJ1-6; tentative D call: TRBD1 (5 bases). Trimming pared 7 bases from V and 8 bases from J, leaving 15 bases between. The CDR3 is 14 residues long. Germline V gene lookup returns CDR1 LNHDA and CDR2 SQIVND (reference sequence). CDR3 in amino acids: CASKGAGNDSPLHF. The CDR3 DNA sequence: TGTGCCAGTAAAGGGGCTGGGAACGATTCACCCCTCCACTTT.

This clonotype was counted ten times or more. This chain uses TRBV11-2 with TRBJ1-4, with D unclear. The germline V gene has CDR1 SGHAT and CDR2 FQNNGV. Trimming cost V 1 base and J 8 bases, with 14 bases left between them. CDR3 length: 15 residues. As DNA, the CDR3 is TGTGCCAGCAGCTTAGGGTGGGGAGTAAACGAAAAACTGTTTTTT. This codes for CASSLGWGVNEKLFF. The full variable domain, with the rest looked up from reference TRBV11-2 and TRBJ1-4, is EAGVAQSPRYKIIEKRQSVAFWCNPISGHATLYWYQQILGQGPKLLIQFQNNGVVDDSQLPKDRFSAERLKGVDSTLKIQPAKLEDSAVYLCASSLGWGVNEKLFFGSGTQLSVL.

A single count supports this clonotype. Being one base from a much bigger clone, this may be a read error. The CDR3 DNA reads TGTGCCAGCAGTTCTCCTTTACAGGGGGATAATCAGCCCCAGCATTTT. It codes for CASSSPLQGDNQPQHF. The V gene is TRBV28, the J gene TRBJ1-5; 8 positions match TRBD1. V lost 4 bases and J lost 4; bases outside the gene matches: 9. Germline lookup yields CDR1 MDHEN and CDR2 SYDVKM. The CDR3 is 16 residues long.

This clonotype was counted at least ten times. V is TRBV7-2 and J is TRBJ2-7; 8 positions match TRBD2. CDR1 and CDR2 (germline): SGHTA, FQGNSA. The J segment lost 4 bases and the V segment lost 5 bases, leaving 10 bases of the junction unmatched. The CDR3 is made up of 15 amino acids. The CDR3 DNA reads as TGTGCCAGCAGCCCCCCCGTGGGACTAGGATACGAGCAGTACTTC. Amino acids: CASSPPVGLGYEQYF.

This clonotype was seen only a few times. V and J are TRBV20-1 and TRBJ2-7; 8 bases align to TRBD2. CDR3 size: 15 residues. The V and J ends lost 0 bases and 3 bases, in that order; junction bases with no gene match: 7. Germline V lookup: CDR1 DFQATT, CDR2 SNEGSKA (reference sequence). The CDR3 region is CSARDRWREVYEQYF. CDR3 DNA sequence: TGCAGTGCTAGAGATCGGTGGCGGGAGGTCTACGAGCAGTACTTC.

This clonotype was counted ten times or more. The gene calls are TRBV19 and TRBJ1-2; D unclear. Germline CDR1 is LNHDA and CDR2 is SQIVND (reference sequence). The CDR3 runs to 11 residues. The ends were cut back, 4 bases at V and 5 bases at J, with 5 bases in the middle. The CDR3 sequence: CASSNRYGYTF. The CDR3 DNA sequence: TGTGCCAGTAGTAACCGGTATGGCTACACCTTC.

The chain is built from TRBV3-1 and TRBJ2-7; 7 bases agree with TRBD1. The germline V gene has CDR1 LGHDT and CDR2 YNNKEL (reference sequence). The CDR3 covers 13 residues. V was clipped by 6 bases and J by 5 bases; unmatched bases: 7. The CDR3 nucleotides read TGTGCCAGCAGTCTACAGGGGACCCACGAGCAGTACTTC. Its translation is CASSLQGTHEQYF.

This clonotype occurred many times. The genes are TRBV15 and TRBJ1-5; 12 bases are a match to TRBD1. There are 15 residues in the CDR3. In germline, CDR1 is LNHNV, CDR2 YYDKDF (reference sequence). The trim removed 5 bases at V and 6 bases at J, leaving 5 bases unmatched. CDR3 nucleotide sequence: TGTGCCACCAGCCGGGACAGGGGGCAGGGTCAGCCCCAGCATTTT. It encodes CATSRDRGQGQPQHF.

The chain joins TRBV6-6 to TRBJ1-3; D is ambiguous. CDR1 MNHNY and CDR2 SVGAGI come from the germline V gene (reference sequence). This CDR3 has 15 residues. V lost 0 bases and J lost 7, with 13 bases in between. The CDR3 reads CASSYSAQARNTIYF. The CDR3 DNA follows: TGTGCCAGCAGTTACTCGGCCCAGGCTCGGAACACCATATATTTT.

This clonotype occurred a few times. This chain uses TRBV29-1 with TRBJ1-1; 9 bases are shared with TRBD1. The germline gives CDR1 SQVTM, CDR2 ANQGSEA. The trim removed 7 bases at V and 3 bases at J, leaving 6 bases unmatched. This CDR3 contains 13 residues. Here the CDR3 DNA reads TGCAGCGGGTACAGGGGGCTGTACACTGAAGCTTTCTTT. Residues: CSGYRGLYTEAFF.

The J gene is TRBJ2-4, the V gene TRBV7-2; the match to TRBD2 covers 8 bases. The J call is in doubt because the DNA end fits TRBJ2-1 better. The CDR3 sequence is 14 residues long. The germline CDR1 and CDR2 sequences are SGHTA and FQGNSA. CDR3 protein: CASSDSGVVFEQFF. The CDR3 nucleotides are TGTGCCAGCAGCGATAGCGGGGTGGTCTTTGAGCAGTTCTTC.

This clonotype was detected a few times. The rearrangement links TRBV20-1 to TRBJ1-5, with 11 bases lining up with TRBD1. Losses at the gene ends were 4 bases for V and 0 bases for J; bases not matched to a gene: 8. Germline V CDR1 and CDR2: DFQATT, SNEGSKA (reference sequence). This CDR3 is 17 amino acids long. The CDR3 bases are TGCAGTGCTACCGGGACAGGGGGAAATTATAGCAATCAGCCCCAGCATTTT. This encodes CSATGTGGNYSNQPQHF.

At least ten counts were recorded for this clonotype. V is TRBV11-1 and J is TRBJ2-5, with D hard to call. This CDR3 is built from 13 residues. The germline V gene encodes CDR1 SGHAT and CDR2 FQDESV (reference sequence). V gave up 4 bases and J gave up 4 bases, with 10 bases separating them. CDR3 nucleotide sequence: TGTGCCAGCAGCTACGGGCCAAGAGAGACCCAGTACTTC. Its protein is CASSYGPRETQYF.

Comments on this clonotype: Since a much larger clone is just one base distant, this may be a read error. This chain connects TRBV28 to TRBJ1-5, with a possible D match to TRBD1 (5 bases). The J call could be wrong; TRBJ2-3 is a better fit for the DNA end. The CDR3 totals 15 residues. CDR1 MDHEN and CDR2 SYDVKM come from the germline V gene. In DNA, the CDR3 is TGTGCCAGCAGTTTTGCAGGGAATAGCAATCAGCCCCAGTATTTT. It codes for CASSFAGNSNQPQYF.

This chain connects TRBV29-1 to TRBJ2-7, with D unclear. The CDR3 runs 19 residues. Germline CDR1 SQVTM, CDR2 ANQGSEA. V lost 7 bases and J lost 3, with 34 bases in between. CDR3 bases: TGCAGCGCCGATCCCAGATTTTCTGGAAAATCAAAGGGCCTCTACGAGCAGTACTTC. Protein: CSADPRFSGKSKGLYEQYF.